This is a list of T cell receptor beta chains from one sample in a study of beta chain features in type 1 diabetes. Some clones are missing from TCRdb's copy, which holds only in-frame ones; the method was immunoSEQ multiplex PCR. This table has 680,000 or so clones, around an eighth appearing once. The sequenced material came from naive CD4+ T cells from blood. The receptors originated from a man aged 18-30 years with type 1 diabetes. The CDR3 runs from the conserved cysteine through the conserved F or W. D genes are given only for firm matches. Size is omitted from some rows. Given values are once, few, many or a class for expanded clones.

TGTGCCACCAGCAGAGACAGGGGCCAAGAGACCCAGTACTTC	CATSRDRGQETQYF	.	TRBV15	TRBJ2-5	many
TGTGCCAGCTCACCACCGGGACTCACCTACGAGCAGTACTTC	CASSPPGLTYEQYF	.	TRBV18	TRBJ2-7	.
TGTGCCAGCAGGTACACCGGGACAGGGTCGGATCAGCCCCAGCATTTT	CASRYTGTGSDQPQHF	TRBD1	TRBV2	TRBJ1-5	.
TGTGCCAGCAGCTTAGTAGGGCGCGAGCAGTTCTTC	CASSLVGREQFF	.	TRBV13	TRBJ2-1	few
TGTGCCTGGAGAGAGTCTGGTGAAAAACTGTTTTTT	CAWRESGEKLFF	.	TRBV30	TRBJ1-4	few
TGTGCCAGCAGTTACCCTCGGACAGGGTTGAACACTGAAGCTTTCTTT	CASSYPRTGLNTEAFF	TRBD1	TRBV6-6	TRBJ1-1	few
TGTGCCAGCTCCCTCGCGACAGGGGCTAATGAAAAACTGTTTTTT	CASSLATGANEKLFF	TRBD1	TRBV18	TRBJ1-4	few
TGCAGCGTCGCGGGACCCGGGGAAAATTCACCCCTCCACTTT	CSVAGPGENSPLHF	.	TRBV29-1	TRBJ1-6	.
TGTGCCAGCAGCACGGGTCCCACCTCGAACACCGGGGAGCTGTTTTTT	CASSTGPTSNTGELFF	.	TRBV5-4	TRBJ2-2	.
TGTGCCAGCAGCGATGGGACGGGAAACTTTGGAAAACTGTTTTTT	CASSDGTGNFGKLFF	.	TRBV25-1	TRBJ1-4	.
TGTGCCAGCGCCCGTAGACAGGGGACTGAAGCTTTCTTT	CASARRQGTEAFF	.	TRBV21-1	TRBJ1-1	few
TGTGCCAGCAGTGTAAGGCTGGGGATTCAGCATGGCTACACCTTC	CASSVRLGIQHGYTF	.	TRBV6-6	TRBJ1-2	few
TGTGCCAGCTCACGGGGAATCGGACAAGAGACCCAGTACTTC	CASSRGIGQETQYF	.	TRBV18	TRBJ2-5	.
TGTGCCAGCAGCCTAACAGGGGGTTATGAAAAACTGTTTTTT	CASSLTGGYEKLFF	TRBD1	TRBV14	TRBJ1-4	few
TGTGCCAGTAGGATTACGACTAGCGGGGGCCCAGATACGCAGTATTTT	CASRITTSGGPDTQYF	TRBD2	TRBV19	TRBJ2-3	few
TGCGCCAGCAGCTTGACAGGCTACAATGAGCAGTTCTTC	CASSLTGYNEQFF	.	TRBV5-1	TRBJ2-1	.
TGTGCCAGCAGCTTAACGAAGGGGAATTCACCCCTCCACTTT	CASSLTKGNSPLHF	.	TRBV7-3	TRBJ1-6	.
TGTGCCACCAGCAGAGATCTCGTCGGGAGGGACGATGGCTACACCTTC	CATSRDLVGRDDGYTF	.	TRBV15	TRBJ1-2	few
TGTGCCAGCAGCGTATCAGGCAATGAGCAGTTCTTC	CASSVSGNEQFF	.	TRBV9	TRBJ2-1	.
TGTGCCAGCAGCGCACTGGGTAGGACAGGGGGCGCTGGGGCCAACGTCCTGACTTTC	CASSALGRTGGAGANVLTF	TRBD1	TRBV11-2	TRBJ2-6	.
TGTGCCAGCAGTTACGTCCTACAGGGGACTAATGAAAAACTGTTTTTT	CASSYVLQGTNEKLFF	TRBD1	TRBV6-6	TRBJ1-4	.
TGTGCCAGCTCACTAGGCGCGAAACGCGAGCAGTACTTC	CASSLGAKREQYF	.	TRBV18	TRBJ2-7	few
TGCGCCAGCAGCCAACTGAACCCCCATAGGAGGGCCGCCAGCTCTGGAAACACCATATATTTT	CASSQLNPHRRAASSGNTIYF	.	TRBV4-1	TRBJ1-3	.
TGTGCCAGCAGTTATCGGCAGGGCGTCTATGGCTACACCTTC	CASSYRQGVYGYTF	.	TRBV6-5	TRBJ1-2	few
TGTGCCAGCCTGACAAGCCAGGAAAAACTGTTTTTT	CASLTSQEKLFF	.	TRBV19	TRBJ1-4	few
TGCGCCAGCAGCCACTCCGGGACCCAGACAGATACGCAGTATTTT	CASSHSGTQTDTQYF	.	TRBV10-2	TRBJ2-3	.
TGTGCCAGTTCTATTCCGGGACAGAACACTGAAGCTTTCTTT	CASSIPGQNTEAFF	.	TRBV19	TRBJ1-1	few
TGCGCCAGCAGCTTGGGGCAGGGATTAGCGGATGAGCAGTTCTTC	CASSLGQGLADEQFF	.	TRBV5-1	TRBJ2-1	.
TGTGCCAGCAGATCAACAGGTTCCACTGAAGCTTTCTTT	CASRSTGSTEAFF	.	TRBV7-8	TRBJ1-1	.
TGTGCCAGCAGTTACTCCAGGGTACAGCAGCCCCAGCATTTT	CASSYSRVQQPQHF	.	TRBV6-5	TRBJ1-5	few
TGCAGCGTTGGGCAGGGAGGGGCCTACGAGCAGTACTTC	CSVGQGGAYEQYF	TRBD2	TRBV29-1	TRBJ2-7	few
TGTGCCTGGAGTCCCGGGACAGGGGTCCGGGAGACCCAGTACTTC	CAWSPGTGVRETQYF	TRBD1	TRBV30	TRBJ2-5	.
TGTGCCAGCACCCTGGGGGGACAGTACACCGGGGAGCTGTTTTTT	CASTLGGQYTGELFF	.	TRBV25-1	TRBJ2-2	.
TGCGCCAGCAGCTCGACGACAGGGGGCAATCAGCCCCAGCATTTT	CASSSTTGGNQPQHF	TRBD1	TRBV5-1	TRBJ1-5	few
TGTGCCAGCAGCGTAGGCCCCGGGACATGGAACACTGAAGCTTTCTTT	CASSVGPGTWNTEAFF	.	TRBV9	TRBJ1-1	.
TGTGCCAGCAGTTACATGATTTCCGGTGTGGACACTGAAGCTTTCTTT	CASSYMISGVDTEAFF	.	TRBV28	TRBJ1-1	.
TGTGCCAGCAGCTTAGATCAAAAAAGACAGGCGTTTTTT	CASSLDQKRQAFF	.	TRBV11-2	TRBJ2-2	.
TGTGCCAGCAGTGAATACGCTGGGACCGGGGAGCTGTTTTTT	CASSEYAGTGELFF	.	TRBV25-1	TRBJ2-2	.
TGCAGCGTGGTAGAGACAGGTCTGGGCACTGAAGCTTTCTTT	CSVVETGLGTEAFF	.	TRBV29-1	TRBJ1-1	few
TGTGCCAGCAGCTTAGGGGGGACAGTTAACTATGGCTACACCTTC	CASSLGGTVNYGYTF	TRBD1	TRBV7-2	TRBJ1-2	.
TGTGCCTGGAGTGCTAGCGAGTACAATGAGCAGTTCTTC	CAWSASEYNEQFF	.	TRBV30	TRBJ2-1	.
TGTGCCAGCAGCCCCCGGACAGCTTCGGGGGCCACCATATATTTT	CASSPRTASGATIYF	.	TRBV9	TRBJ1-3	few
TGTGCCAGCATTGGCAGGCCGAACACTGAAGCTTTCTTT	CASIGRPNTEAFF	.	TRBV6-5	TRBJ1-1	few
TGTGCCAGCAGAAACCCCGGAGGGTACGAGCAGTACTTC	CASRNPGGYEQYF	.	TRBV28	TRBJ2-7	.
TGTGCCTGGGGCGGCCCCACCTACGAGCAGTACTTC	CAWGGPTYEQYF	.	TRBV30	TRBJ2-7	few